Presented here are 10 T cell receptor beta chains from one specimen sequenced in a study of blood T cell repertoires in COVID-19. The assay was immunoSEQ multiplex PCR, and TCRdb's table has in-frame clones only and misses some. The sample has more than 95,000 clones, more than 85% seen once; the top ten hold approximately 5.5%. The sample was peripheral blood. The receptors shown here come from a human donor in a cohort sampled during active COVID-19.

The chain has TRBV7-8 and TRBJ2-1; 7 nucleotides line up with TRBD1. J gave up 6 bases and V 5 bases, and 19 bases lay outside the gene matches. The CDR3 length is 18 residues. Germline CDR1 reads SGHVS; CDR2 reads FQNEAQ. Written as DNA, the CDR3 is TGTGCCAGCAGCCCCCTAGGGACAAGGTACAGGGGTTCCAATGAGCAGTTCTTC. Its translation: CASSPLGTRYRGSNEQFF.

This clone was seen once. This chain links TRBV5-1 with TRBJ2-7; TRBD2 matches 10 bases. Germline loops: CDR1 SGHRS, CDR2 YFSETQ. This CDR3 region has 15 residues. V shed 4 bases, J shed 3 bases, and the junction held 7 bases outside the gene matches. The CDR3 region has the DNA TGCGCCAGCAGCGAGGGAGCGGGAGGGCTCTACGAGCAGTACTTC. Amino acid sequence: CASSEGAGGLYEQYF.

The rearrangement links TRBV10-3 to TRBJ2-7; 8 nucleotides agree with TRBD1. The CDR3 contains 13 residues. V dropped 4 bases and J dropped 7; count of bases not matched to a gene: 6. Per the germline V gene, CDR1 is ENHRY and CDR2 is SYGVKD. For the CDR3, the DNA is TGTGCCATCAGTGGGGACAGGTATAAAGAGCAGTACTTC. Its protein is CAISGDRYKEQYF.

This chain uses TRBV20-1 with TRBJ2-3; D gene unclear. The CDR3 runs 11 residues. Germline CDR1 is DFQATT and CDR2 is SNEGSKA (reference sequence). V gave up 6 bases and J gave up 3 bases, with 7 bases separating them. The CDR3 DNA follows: TGCAGTGCCTTCAGGACAGATACGCAGTATTTT. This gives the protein CSAFRTDTQYF.

CDR3 DNA sequence: TGTGCCAGCAGCCCCGGACTAGCGGGAGTCACAGATACGCAGTATTTT. This encodes CASSPGLAGVTDTQYF. The V gene is TRBV7-9, the J gene TRBJ2-3; 13 bases are a match to TRBD2. V was pared by 5 bases and J by 2 bases, with 4 bases of the junction left unmatched. CDR1 and CDR2 from the germline V gene are SEHNR and FQNEAQ (reference sequence). CDR3 length: 16 residues.

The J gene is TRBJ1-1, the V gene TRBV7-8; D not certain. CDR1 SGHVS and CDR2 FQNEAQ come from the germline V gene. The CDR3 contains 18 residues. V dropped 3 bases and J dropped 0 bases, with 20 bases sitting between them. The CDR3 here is CASSFIRAGGLMNTEAFF. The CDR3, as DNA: TGTGCCAGCAGCTTTATAAGGGCAGGAGGGCTAATGAACACTGAAGCTTTCTTT.

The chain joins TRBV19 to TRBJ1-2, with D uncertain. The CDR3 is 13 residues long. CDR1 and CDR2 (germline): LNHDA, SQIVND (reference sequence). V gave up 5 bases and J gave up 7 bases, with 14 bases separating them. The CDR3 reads CASSSGLLRGYTF. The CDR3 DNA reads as TGTGCCAGTAGTTCGGGGTTGTTGCGTGGCTACACCTTC.

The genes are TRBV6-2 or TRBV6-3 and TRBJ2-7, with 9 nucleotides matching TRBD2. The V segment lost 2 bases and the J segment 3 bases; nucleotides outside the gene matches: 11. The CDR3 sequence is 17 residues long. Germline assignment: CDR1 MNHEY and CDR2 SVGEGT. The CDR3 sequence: CASSYTLAGSTSYEQYF. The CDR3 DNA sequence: TGTGCCAGCAGTTACACCCTAGCGGGGAGCACCAGCTACGAGCAGTACTTC.

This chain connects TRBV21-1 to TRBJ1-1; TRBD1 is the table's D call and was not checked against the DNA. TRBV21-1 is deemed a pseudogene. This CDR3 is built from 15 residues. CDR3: CASSHLDSQETEAFF. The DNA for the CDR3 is TGTGCCAGCAGCCATTTAGACAGTCAGGAAACTGAAGCTTTCTTT.

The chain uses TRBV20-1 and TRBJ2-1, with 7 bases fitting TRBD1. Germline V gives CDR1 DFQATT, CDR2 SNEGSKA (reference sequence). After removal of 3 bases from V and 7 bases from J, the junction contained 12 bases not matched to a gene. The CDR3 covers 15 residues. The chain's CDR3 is CSASRDRVYWNEQFF. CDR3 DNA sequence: TGCAGTGCTAGTCGTGACAGGGTATATTGGAATGAGCAGTTCTTC.